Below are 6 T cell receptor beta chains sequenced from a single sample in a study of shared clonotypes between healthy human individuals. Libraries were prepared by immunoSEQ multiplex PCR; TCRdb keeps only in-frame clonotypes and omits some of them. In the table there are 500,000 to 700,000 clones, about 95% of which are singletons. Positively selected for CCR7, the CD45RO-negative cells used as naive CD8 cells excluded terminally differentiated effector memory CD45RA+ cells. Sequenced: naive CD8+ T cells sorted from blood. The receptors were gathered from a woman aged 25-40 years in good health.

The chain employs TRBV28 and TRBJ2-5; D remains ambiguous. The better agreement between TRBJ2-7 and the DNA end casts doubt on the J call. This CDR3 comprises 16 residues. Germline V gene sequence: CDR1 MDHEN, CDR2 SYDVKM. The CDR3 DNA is TGTGCCAGCTCCTCCCTCCAGTCCCCCCCCTACTACGAGCAGTACTTC. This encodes CASSSLQSPPYYEQYF.

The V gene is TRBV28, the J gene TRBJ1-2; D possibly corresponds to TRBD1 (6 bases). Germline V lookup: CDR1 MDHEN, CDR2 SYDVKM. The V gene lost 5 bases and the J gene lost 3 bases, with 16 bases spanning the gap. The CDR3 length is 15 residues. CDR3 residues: CASSLHRAVDYGYTF. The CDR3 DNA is TGTGCCAGCAGTCTCCACAGGGCAGTGGACTATGGCTACACCTTC.

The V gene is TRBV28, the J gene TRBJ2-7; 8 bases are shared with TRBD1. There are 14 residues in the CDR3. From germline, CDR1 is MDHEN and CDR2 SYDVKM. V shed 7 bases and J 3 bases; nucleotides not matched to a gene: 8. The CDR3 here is CASTQQGDVYEQYF. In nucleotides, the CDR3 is TGTGCCAGCACCCAACAGGGGGACGTCTACGAGCAGTACTTC.

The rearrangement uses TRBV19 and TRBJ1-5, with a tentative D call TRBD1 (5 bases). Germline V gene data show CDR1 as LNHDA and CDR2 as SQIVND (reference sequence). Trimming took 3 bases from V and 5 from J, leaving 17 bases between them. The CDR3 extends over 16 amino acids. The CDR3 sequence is CASSITHGGWDQPQHF. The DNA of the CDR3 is TGTGCCAGTAGTATTACGCATGGGGGTTGGGATCAGCCCCAGCATTTT.

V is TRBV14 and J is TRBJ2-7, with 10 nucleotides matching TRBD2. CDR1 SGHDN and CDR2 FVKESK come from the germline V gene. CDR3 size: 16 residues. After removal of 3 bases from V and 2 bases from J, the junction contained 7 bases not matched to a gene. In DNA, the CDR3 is TGTGCCAGCAGCCATTGGGGACTAGCGACAACCTACGAGCAGTACTTC. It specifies CASSHWGLATTYEQYF.

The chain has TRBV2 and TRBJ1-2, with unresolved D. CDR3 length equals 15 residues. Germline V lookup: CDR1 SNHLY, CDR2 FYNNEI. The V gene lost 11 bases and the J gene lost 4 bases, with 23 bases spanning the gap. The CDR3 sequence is CAGGITGVPSYGYTF. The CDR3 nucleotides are TGTGCCGGAGGGATCACTGGGGTCCCTAGCTATGGCTACACCTTC.